The clone carrying this T cell receptor (beta chain) showed up just a few times. The data were taken from a study of T cells in Graves' hyperthyroidism and ophthalmopathy. This CDR3 contains 13 residues. Germline CDR1 and CDR2: MNHNY and SVGAGI (reference sequence). Between the trimmed V and J ends, which lost 2 bases and 9 bases, there was a span of 11 bases. RNA transcripts yielded amplified TCR beta CDR3 regions. TCR CDR3 underwent first-round RT-PCR with the HTBI primer set. TCRdb called the multiplex PCR reads again in MiXCR, with one record for every CDR3 protein. The data show approximately 620,000 distinct CDR3 sequences, with 11% to 15% seen just once and under 7% held by the top ten.

Sequencing was performed on blood. The chain joins TRBV6-6 to TRBJ2-1, with a possible D match to TRBD2 (6 bases). This TCR was recovered from a woman aged 25-40 years with Graves' hyperthyroidism that later progressed to Graves' ophthalmopathy. DNA for the CDR3: TGTGCCAGCAGTTACGTGCGGGAAGGTGAGCAGTTCTTC. Translation gives CASSYVREGEQFF.